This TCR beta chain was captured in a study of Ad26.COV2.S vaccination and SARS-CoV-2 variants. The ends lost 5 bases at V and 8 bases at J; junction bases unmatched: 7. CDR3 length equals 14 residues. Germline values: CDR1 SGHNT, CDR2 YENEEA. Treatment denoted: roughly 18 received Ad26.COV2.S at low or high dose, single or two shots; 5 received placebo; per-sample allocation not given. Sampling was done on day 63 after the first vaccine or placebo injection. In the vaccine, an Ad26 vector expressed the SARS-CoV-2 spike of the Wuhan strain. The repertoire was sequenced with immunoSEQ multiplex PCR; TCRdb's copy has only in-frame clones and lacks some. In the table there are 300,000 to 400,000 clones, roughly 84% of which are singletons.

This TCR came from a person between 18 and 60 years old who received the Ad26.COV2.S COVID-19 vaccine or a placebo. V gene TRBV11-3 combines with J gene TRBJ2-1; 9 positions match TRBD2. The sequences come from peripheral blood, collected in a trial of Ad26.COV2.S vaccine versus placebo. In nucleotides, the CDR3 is TGTGCCAGCAGCCAATGGGGCGGGGGGGATGAGCAGTTCTTC. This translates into CASSQWGGGDEQFF.